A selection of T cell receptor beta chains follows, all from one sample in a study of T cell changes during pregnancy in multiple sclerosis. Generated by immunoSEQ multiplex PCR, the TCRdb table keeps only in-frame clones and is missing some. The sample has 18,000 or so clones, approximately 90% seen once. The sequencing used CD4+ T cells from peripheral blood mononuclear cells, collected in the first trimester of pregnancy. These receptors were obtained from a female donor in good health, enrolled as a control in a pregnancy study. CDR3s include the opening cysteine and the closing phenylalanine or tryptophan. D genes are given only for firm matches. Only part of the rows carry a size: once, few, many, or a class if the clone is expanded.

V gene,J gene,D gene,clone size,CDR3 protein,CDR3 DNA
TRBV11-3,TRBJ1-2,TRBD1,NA,CASSPNDVQGAGYTF,TGTGCCAGCAGCCCAAACGACGTACAGGGGGCAGGGTACACCTTC
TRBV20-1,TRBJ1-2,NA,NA,CSSGHNGYTF,TGCAGTTCCGGACATAATGGCTACACCTTC
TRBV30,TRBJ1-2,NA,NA,CAWRLEGRELRYTF,TGTGCCTGGAGGCTTGAGGGTCGGGAACTGAGGTACACCTTC
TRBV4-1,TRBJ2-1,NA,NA,CASSHGARGNEQFF,TGCGCCAGCAGCCACGGGGCGAGGGGGAATGAGCAGTTCTTC
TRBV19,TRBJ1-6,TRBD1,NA,CASSTGTAANSPLHF,TGTGCCAGTAGCACGGGGACAGCAGCAAATTCACCCCTCCACTTT
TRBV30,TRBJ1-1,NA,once,CALIPPGFTGTEAFF,TGTGCCTTAATTCCGCCAGGGTTTACGGGCACTGAAGCTTTCTTT
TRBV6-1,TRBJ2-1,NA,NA,CASSVSSAGPYNEQFF,TGTGCCAGCAGTGTATCTTCCGCGGGGCCATACAATGAGCAGTTCTTC
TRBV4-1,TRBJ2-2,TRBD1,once,CASSRDRLITGELFF,TGCGCCAGCAGCCGGGACAGATTAATAACCGGGGAGCTGTTTTTT
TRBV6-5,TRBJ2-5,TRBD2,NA,CASSRGLAGQETQYF,TGTGCTAGCAGTAGGGGACTAGCGGGACAAGAGACCCAGTACTTC
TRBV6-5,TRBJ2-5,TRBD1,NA,CASSLNRGSETQYF,TGTGCCAGCAGCCTGAACAGGGGGTCAGAGACCCAGTACTTC
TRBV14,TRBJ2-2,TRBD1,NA,CASRDREGRELFF,TGTGCCAGCAGGGACAGGGAAGGCAGGGAGCTGTTTTTT
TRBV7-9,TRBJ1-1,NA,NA,CASSSPADGTEAFF,TGTGCCAGCAGCTCCCCCGCAGATGGCACTGAAGCTTTCTTT
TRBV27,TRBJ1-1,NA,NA,CASSRTGFFEAFF,TGTGCCAGCAGCCGAACGGGGTTCTTTGAAGCTTTCTTT
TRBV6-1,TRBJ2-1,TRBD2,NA,CASRPTSAPALF,TGTGCCAGCAGGCCTACTAGCGCCCCAGCGCTCTTC
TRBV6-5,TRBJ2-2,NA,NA,CASKGGNTGELFF,TGTGCCAGCAAAGGGGGGAACACCGGGGAGCTGTTTTTT
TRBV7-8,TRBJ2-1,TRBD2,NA,CASSLDSGGAVNEQFF,TGTGCCAGCAGCTTGGATAGCGGGGGGGCTGTCAATGAGCAGTTCTTC
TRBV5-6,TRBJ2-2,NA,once,CASSTRHTGELFF,TGTGCCAGCAGCACGAGGCACACCGGGGAGCTGTTTTTT
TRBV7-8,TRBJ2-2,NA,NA,CASSLAMGRVVGELFF,TGTGCCAGCAGCTTAGCGATGGGCAGGGTTGTCGGGGAGCTGTTTTTT
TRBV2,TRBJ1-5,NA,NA,CASSDERATQHF,TGTGCCAGCAGTGATGAAAGAGCCACCCAGCATTTT
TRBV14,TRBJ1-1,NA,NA,CASSRKAAGWAFF,TGTGCCAGCAGCCGCAAAGCCGCAGGGTGGGCTTTCTTT
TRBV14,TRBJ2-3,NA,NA,CASVTEPFRDTQYF,TGTGCCAGTGTGACAGAGCCATTCCGAGATACGCAGTATTTT
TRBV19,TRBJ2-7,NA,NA,CATKTPSYEQYF,TGTGCCACTAAGACTCCTTCCTACGAGCAGTACTTC
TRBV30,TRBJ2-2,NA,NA,CARDSGTGGELFF,TGTGCCCGCGACAGTGGAACAGGCGGGGAGCTGTTTTTT
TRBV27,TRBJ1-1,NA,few,CASTPGRRPVMNTEAFF,TGTGCCAGCACCCCTGGGAGGAGGCCGGTAATGAACACTGAAGCTTTCTTT
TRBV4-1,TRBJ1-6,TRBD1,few,CASSQEQGARNSPLHF,TGCGCCAGCAGCCAAGAACAGGGGGCGCGGAATTCACCCCTCCACTTT
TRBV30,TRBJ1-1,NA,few,CAWSAFSVPSAEAFF,TGTGCCTGGAGTGCCTTCTCGGTGCCGAGCGCTGAAGCTTTCTTT
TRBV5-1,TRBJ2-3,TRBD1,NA,CASSLGDRIDTQYF,TGCGCCAGCAGCTTGGGGGACAGGATAGATACGCAGTATTTT
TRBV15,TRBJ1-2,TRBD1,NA,CATSFGQGYGYTF,TGTGCCACCAGCTTCGGACAGGGCTATGGCTACACCTTC
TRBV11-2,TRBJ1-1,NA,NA,CASSSTLGATEAFF,TGTGCCAGCAGCTCCACCTTGGGGGCCACTGAAGCTTTCTTT
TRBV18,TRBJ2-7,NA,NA,CASSPNDGSSYEQYF,TGTGCCAGCTCACCCAACGACGGGAGCTCCTACGAGCAGTACTTC
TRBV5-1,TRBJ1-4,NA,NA,CASSLDLPEKLFF,TGCGCCAGCAGCTTGGATCTACCGGAAAAACTGTTTTTT
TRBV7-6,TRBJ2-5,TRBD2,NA,CASSLAALFGGQETQYF,TGTGCCAGCAGCTTAGCGGCCCTCTTCGGGGGGCAAGAGACCCAGTACTTC